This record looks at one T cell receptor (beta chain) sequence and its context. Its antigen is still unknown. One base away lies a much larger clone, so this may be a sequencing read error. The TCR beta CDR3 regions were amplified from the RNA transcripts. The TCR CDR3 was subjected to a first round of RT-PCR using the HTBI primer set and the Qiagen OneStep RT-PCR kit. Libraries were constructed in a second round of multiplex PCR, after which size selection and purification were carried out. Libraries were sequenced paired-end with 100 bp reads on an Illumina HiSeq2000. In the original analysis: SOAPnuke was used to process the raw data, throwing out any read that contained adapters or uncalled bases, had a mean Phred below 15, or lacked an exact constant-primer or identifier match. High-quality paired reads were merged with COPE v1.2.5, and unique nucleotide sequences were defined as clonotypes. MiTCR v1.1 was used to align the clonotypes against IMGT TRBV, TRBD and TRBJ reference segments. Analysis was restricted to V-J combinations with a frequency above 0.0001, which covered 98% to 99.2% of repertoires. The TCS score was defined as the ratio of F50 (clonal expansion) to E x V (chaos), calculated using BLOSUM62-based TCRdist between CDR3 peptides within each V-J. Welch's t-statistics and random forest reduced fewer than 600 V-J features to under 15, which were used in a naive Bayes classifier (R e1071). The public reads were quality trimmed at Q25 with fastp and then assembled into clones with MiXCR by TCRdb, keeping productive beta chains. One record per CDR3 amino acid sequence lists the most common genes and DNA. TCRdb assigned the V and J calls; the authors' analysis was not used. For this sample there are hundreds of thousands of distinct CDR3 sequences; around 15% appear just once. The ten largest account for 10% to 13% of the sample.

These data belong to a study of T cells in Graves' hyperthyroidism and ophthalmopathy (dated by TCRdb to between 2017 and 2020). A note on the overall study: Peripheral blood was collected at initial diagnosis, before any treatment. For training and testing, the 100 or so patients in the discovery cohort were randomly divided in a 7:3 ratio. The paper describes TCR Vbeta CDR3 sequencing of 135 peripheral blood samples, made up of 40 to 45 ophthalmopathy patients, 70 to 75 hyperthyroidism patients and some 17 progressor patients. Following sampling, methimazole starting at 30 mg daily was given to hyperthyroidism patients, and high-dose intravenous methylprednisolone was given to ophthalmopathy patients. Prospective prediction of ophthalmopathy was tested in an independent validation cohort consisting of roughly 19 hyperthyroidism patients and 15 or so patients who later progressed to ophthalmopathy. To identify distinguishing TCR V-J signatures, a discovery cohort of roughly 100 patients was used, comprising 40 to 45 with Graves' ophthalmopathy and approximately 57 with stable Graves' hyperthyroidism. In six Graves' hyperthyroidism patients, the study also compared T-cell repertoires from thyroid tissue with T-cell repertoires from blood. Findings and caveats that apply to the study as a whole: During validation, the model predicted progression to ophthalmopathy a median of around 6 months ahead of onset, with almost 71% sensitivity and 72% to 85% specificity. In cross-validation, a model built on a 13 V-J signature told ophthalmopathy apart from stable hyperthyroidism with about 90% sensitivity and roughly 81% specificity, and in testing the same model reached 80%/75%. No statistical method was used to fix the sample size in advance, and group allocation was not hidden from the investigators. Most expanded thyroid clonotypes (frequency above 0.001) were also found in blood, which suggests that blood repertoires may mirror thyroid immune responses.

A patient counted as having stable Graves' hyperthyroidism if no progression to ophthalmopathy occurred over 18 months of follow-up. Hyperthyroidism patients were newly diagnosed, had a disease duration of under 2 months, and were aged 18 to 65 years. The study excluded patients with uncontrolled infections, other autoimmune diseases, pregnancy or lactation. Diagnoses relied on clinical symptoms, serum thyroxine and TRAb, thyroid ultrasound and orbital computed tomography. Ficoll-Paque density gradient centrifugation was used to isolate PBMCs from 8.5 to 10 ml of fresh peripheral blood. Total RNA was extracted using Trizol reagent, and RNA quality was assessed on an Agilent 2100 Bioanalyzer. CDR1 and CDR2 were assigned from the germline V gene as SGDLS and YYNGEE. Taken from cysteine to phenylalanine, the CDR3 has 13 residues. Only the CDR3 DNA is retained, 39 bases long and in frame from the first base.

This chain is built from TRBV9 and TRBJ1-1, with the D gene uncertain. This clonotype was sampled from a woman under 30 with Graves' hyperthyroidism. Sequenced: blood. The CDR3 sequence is CASSVSSGTETFF. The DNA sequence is TGTGCCAGCAGCGTAAGTAGTGGTACTGAAACTTTCTTT.